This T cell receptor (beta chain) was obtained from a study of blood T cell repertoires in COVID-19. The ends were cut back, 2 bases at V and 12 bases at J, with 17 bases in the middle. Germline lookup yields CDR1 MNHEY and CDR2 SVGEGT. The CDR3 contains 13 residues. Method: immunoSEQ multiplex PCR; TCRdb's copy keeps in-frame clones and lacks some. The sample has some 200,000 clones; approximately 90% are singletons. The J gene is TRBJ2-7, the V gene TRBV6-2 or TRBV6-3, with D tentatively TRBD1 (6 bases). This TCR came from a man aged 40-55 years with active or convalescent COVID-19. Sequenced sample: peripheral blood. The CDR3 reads CASSYNWAGEWYF. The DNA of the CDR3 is TGTGCCAGCAGTTACAACTGGGCAGGGGAGTGGTACTTC.